This passage covers 3 T cell receptor beta chains from one sample sequenced in a study of tissue T cells after allogeneic stem cell transplantation. Sequencing used immunoSEQ multiplex PCR; TCRdb keeps in-frame clones, though not all of them. Among about 8,300 clones, less than 45% were seen once, and the ten largest hold roughly 3.5%. This sample's time point: mouse harvest day 14 after allogeneic transplant. The graft held 10^6 splenic CD5+ T cells and 10^7 T-cell-depleted bone marrow cells. What was sequenced was skin. The origin of the receptors is a female BALB/c mouse given C57BL/6 T cells with graft-versus-host disease after an allogeneic hematopoietic cell transplant.

Turning to this clone: The listed genes are named as in mouse. The DNA ends 1 residue before the CDR3 does, and the rest of the CDR3 is filled in from the germline J gene. The V and J genes are TRBV26 and TRBJ1-1; no definite D call. Germline CDR1 is KGHPV and CDR2 is FQNQEV (reference sequence). Trimming took 0 bases from V and 0 from J, leaving 5 bases between them. The CDR3 length is 14 residues. The CDR3 bases that were read are TGTGCCAGCAGTCTGTCCGGGACAAACACAGAAGTCTTC. It is translated as CASSLSGTNTEVF. The full-length CDR3 reads as CASSLSGTNTEVFF.

As to this clone: Genes and germline are mouse. The CDR3 end is not reached by the read, which stops 1 residue before it; the germline J gene fills it in. The J gene is TRBJ1-4, the V gene TRBV12-2; TRBD1 matches 11 bases. Germline V gives CDR1 SGHLS, CDR2 HYDKME. The V segment lost 0 bases and the J segment 7 bases; nucleotides outside the gene matches: 3. This CDR3 comprises 15 residues. The CDR3 reads CASSLVGTGGERLFF. The covered CDR3 bases are TGTGCCAGCTCTCTCGTGGGGACAGGGGGCGAAAGATTATTT.

This clone is a singleton in its sample. Genes here carry mouse names. The sequenced fragment ends 1 residue before the CDR3 boundary, so the rest is inferred from the germline J gene. The rearrangement uses TRBV31 and TRBJ2-5; 7 nucleotides agree with TRBD1. This CDR3 region has 14 residues. CDR1 and CDR2 from the germline V gene are GKSSPN and SITVG. V gave up 0 bases and J gave up 5 bases; unmatched junction bases: 5. The CDR3 spells CAWSLLRGTDTQYF. The covered CDR3 bases are TGTGCCTGGAGTCTACTCAGGGGGACAGACACCCAGTAC.